This T cell receptor (beta chain) was identified during a study of blood T cell repertoires in COVID-19. Whole-study context: Acute and convalescent COVID-19 samples came from the United States, Italy and Spain. From T cells, B-cell-depleted T cells, or PBMCs came the material, which was cDNA or gDNA.

This table comes from immunoSEQ multiplex PCR, and its TCRdb copy is limited to in-frame clones, with some not included. The repertoire holds approximately 200,000 clones, roughly 90% seen once, with approximately 2.2% in the top ten. The participants were between about 18 and 90 years old and came from some 23 US areas. Which cohort a participant joined came from the clinical history participants gave. The CDR3 extends over 16 amino acids. Trimming stripped 1 base from V and 6 bases from J, with 18 bases between. Per the germline V gene, CDR1 is SGHVS and CDR2 is FQNEAQ. The TCR originated in a woman under 40 who had recovered from COVID-19. What was sequenced was PBMCs or T cells enriched from blood (not recorded which). The chain is built from TRBV7-8 and TRBJ2-5; D might be TRBD2 (6 bases). CDR3 residues: CASSLETRIFSQTQYF. In DNA, the CDR3 is TGTGCCAGCAGCTTAGAGACTAGGATTTTCTCACAGACCCAGTACTTC.